This is a list of T cell receptor beta chains from one sample in a study of blood T cell repertoires in COVID-19. Measured with immunoSEQ multiplex PCR; TCRdb has only the in-frame clones, and not every one. In the table there are some 96,000 clones, approximately 86% of which are singletons. The sample consisted of peripheral blood. The origin of the receptors is a man at least 80 years old with acute or convalescent COVID-19. Both conserved end residues are part of each CDR3. The order of the fields is J gene, clone size, D gene, V gene, CDR3 DNA, CDR3 protein. The D gene is left open where the match is weak. Not all rows give a size; the values are once, few, many and, for expanded clones, a class.

TRBJ2-7	NA	NA	TRBV7-9	TGTGCCAGCAGCTTTACAGGGAACGAGCAGTACTTC	CASSFTGNEQYF
TRBJ2-3	NA	NA	TRBV5-1	TGCGCCAGCAGCAGGATGACAAGCACAGATACGCAGTATTTT	CASSRMTSTDTQYF
TRBJ2-1	NA	NA	TRBV24-1	TGTGCCACCAGTGATAACGGGGTAAACAATGAGCAGTTCTTC	CATSDNGVNNEQFF
TRBJ1-3	NA	NA	TRBV9	TGTGCCAGCAGCGCGGGGGGACATTCTAGCTCTGGAAACACCATATATTTT	CASSAGGHSSSGNTIYF
TRBJ2-1	once	TRBD2	TRBV4-2	TGTGCCAGCAGCCCCCAAGGAGCGGCGGGAGCTGCAAAAAGCTCCTACAATGAGCAGTTCTTC	CASSPQGAAGAAKSSYNEQFF
TRBJ1-6	NA	TRBD1	TRBV6-5	TGTGCCAGCAGTCACCAGGGGGTGAATTCACCCCTCCACTTT	CASSHQGVNSPLHF
TRBJ2-7	NA	TRBD2	TRBV5-5	TGTGCCAGCAGCTTGGAGCGGGATGTCTACGAGCAGTACTTC	CASSLERDVYEQYF
TRBJ2-7	NA	TRBD2	TRBV28	TGTGCCAGCAGTTCCCTGGGACTAGCGGCCCCCTCCTACGAGCAGTACTTC	CASSSLGLAAPSYEQYF
TRBJ1-2	NA	NA	TRBV2	TGTGCCAGCAGTGTGGAGGCCCGGGGTGGCTACACCTTC	CASSVEARGGYTF
TRBJ1-2	NA	NA	TRBV6-6	TGTGCCAGCAGTTACGAGACAGTAAATGGCTACACCTTC	CASSYETVNGYTF
TRBJ2-1	NA	NA	TRBV6-6	TGTGCCAGCAGGCCTCTTGGGGGGTTCAGGAATGAGCAGTTCTTC	CASRPLGGFRNEQFF
TRBJ1-1	few	TRBD1	TRBV14	TGTGCCAGCAGCCAAGATTACGCTCCAGGGGGAAACACTGAAGCTTTCTTT	CASSQDYAPGGNTEAFF
TRBJ1-4	NA	TRBD1	TRBV27	TGTGCCAGCAGTTTCCCCAGGACAGGGGTTAATGAAAAACTGTTTTTT	CASSFPRTGVNEKLFF
TRBJ1-4	few	NA	TRBV2	TGTGCCAGCAGGGCCGGGTCGGCTAATGAAAAACTGTTTTTT	CASRAGSANEKLFF
TRBJ2-1	NA	TRBD2	TRBV28	TGTGCCAGCAGCACCTACAGGACTAGCGGGAGAACCTACAATGAGCAGTTCTTC	CASSTYRTSGRTYNEQFF
TRBJ2-7	few	NA	TRBV12-3/TRBV12-4	TGTGCCAGCAGTTTGAACAGTGCCCAGCAGCAGTACTTC	CASSLNSAQQQYF
TRBJ2-7	NA	NA	TRBV5-4	TGTGCCAGCAGCTTGGTTCCGTACGAGCAGTACTTC	CASSLVPYEQYF
TRBJ2-7	once	NA	TRBV3-1/TRBV3-2	TGTGCCAGCAGCCAAGTTCTTGAGCCGGACAGTCTACCCTACGAGCAGTACTTC	CASSQVLEPDSLPYEQYF
TRBJ2-6	NA	TRBD1	TRBV7-8	TGTGCCAGCAGCATAACAGGGGGCTCTGGGGCCAACGTCCTGACTTTC	CASSITGGSGANVLTF
TRBJ2-3	NA	TRBD2	TRBV19	TGTGCCAGTAGTATCGGCGGGAGTAGAGATACGCAGTATTTT	CASSIGGSRDTQYF
TRBJ2-2	NA	NA	TRBV28	TGTGCCAGCAGCGGTACAGGGTGGGCGAACACCGGGGAGCTGTTTTTT	CASSGTGWANTGELFF
TRBJ1-4	NA	NA	TRBV5-5	TGTGCCAGCAGCTTGGAGGTGACGGGGAATGAAAAACTGTTTTTT	CASSLEVTGNEKLFF
TRBJ1-3	NA	NA	TRBV28	TGTGCCAGCAGTCCCGGACAGAGACTGTACTCTGGAAACACCATATATTTT	CASSPGQRLYSGNTIYF
TRBJ2-1	NA	TRBD2	TRBV9	TGTGCCAGCAGCGCACTGGGAGGGTCCTCCTCCAATGAGCAGTTCTTC	CASSALGGSSSNEQFF
TRBJ1-1	NA	TRBD1	TRBV9	TGTGCCAGCAGCCCCGCTACAGGGGGCGCGGCCGCTTTCTTT	CASSPATGGAAAFF
TRBJ1-4	NA	NA	TRBV19	TGTGCCAGTAGTAAACAGACCTCTGAAAAACTGTTTTTT	CASSKQTSEKLFF
TRBJ2-7	NA	TRBD1	TRBV30	TGTGCCTGGAGTGTAAGAGACAGGGGGTTGTACTTC	CAWSVRDRGLYF
TRBJ2-1	NA	TRBD2	TRBV19	TGTGCCAGTAGTATTGGGTCTAGCGGGAGTCGCCGGAGGGGTTATGAGCAGTTCTTC	CASSIGSSGSRRRGYEQFF
TRBJ2-3	NA	TRBD2	TRBV19	TGTGCCAGTAGAACGACTAGCGGGGGCACAGATACGCAGTATTTT	CASRTTSGGTDTQYF
TRBJ2-5	NA	NA	TRBV28	TGTGCCAGCAGTCCCGCCCTGGGAGCGGAGACCCAGTACTTC	CASSPALGAETQYF
TRBJ1-4	NA	NA	TRBV4-3	TGCGCCAGCAGCCGAACAGCCACAACTAATGAAAAACTGTTTTTT	CASSRTATTNEKLFF
TRBJ1-5	NA	TRBD1	TRBV6-5	TGTGCCAGCAACTCAGGGGGCCACAATCAGCCCCAGCATTTT	CASNSGGHNQPQHF